Sequencing of this T cell receptor beta chain was carried out in a study of blood T cell repertoires in COVID-19. The wider study: Sites across the United States, Italy and Spain contributed samples from acute and convalescent COVID-19.

Per the original data handling: Counts of nucleated cells, estimated from reference gene primer amplification, were obtained. Profiled with immunoSEQ multiplex PCR; TCRdb holds only in-frame clones, not every one. That table furnishes V, J and clone size, whereas the DNA furnished D and trimming. The sample consists of about 110,000 clones, less than 90% of them appearing once. CDR3 length equals 13 residues. The germline CDR1 and CDR2 sequences are MNHNY and SVGAGI (reference sequence). V was clipped by 6 bases and J by 4 bases, with 11 bases between them. This sequence was found in a woman aged 55-69 years with acute or convalescent COVID-19. The chain combines TRBV6-6 with TRBJ2-3, with TRBD1 as a possible D gene (5 bases). The sequencing input was peripheral blood. CDR3 nucleotides: TGTGCCAGCAGCCCAGGGTCCCCAGATACGCAGTATTTT. Protein: CASSPGSPDTQYF.